The 15 T cell receptor beta chains in this list originate from one sample, sequenced in a study of human thymus T cells. TCRdb keeps only in-frame clones here, not all; method: immunoSEQ multiplex PCR. The sample comprises roughly 86,000 clones, roughly 96% of which are singletons, and under 0.035% rests with the top ten. The study used thymus tissue resected during corrective heart surgery. Sequenced material: thymus tissue. These receptors were collected from a boy younger than two with a congenital heart defect but otherwise immunologically healthy.

This chain connects TRBV7-2 to TRBJ2-3, with 12 bases fitting TRBD2. Germline loops: CDR1 SGHTA, CDR2 FQGNSA. V was pared by 8 bases and J by 0 bases, with 15 bases of the junction left unmatched. The CDR3 sequence is 19 residues long. In DNA form, the CDR3 reads TGTGCCAGCCCCAAGGAGGCTAGCGGGGGGGAGGGAAGCACAGATACGCAGTATTTT. It yields the protein CASPKEASGGEGSTDTQYF.

This chain links TRBV5-1 with TRBJ2-3; 9 nucleotides agree with TRBD1. V was pared by 4 bases and J by 5 bases, with 5 bases of the junction left unmatched. The CDR3 covers 14 residues. Per the germline V gene, CDR1 is SGHRS and CDR2 is YFSETQ. CDR3 region: CASSLGTGRDTQYF. The CDR3 DNA sequence: TGCGCCAGCAGCCTCGGGACAGGGAGAGATACGCAGTATTTT.

The rearrangement uses TRBV7-6 and TRBJ2-7; 11 bases align to TRBD2. Per the germline V gene, CDR1 is SGHVS and CDR2 is FNYEAQ. The length of the CDR3 is 15 residues. Losses at the gene ends were 4 bases for V and 2 bases for J; bases not matched to a gene: 4. CDR3 sequence: CASSSGTSGAYEQYF. The DNA for the CDR3 is TGTGCCAGCAGCTCCGGGACTAGCGGTGCCTACGAGCAGTACTTC.

The rearrangement joins TRBV29-1 to TRBJ2-2; no clear D. CDR3 length: 16 residues. Germline V gene sequence: CDR1 SQVTM, CDR2 ANQGSEA. The CDR3 is CSRRYYGLENTGELFF. The CDR3, as DNA: TGCAGTCGCCGCTACTATGGGTTAGAGAACACCGGGGAGCTGTTTTTT.

The chain recombines TRBV6-5 with TRBJ1-3; D call uncertain. This CDR3 has 14 amino acids. Trimming removed 0 bases from V and 4 bases from J, with 7 bases in between. Per germline, CDR1 MNHEY and CDR2 SVGAGI. The DNA of the CDR3 is TGTGCCAGCAGTTACTCGGGAGGGGGAAACACCATATATTTT. As protein: CASSYSGGGNTIYF.

The J gene is TRBJ2-7, the V gene TRBV7-2; TRBD2 matches at 8 bases. The germline V gene has CDR1 SGHTA and CDR2 FQGNSA. There are 13 residues in the CDR3. V shed 5 bases, J shed 6 bases, and the junction held 6 bases outside the gene matches. CDR3 loop: CASSHVRGGEQYF. The CDR3, as DNA: TGTGCCAGCAGCCACGTTCGGGGGGGCGAGCAGTACTTC.

The chain links TRBV5-4 to TRBJ1-1, with D unresolved. The CDR3 is 16 residues long. The germline V and J ends were trimmed by 2 bases and 0 bases, with 14 bases remaining between them. The germline gives CDR1 SGHNT, CDR2 YYREEE (reference sequence). The DNA of the CDR3 is TGTGCCAGCAGCTTAATTTCCGGGATCCTGAACACTGAAGCTTTCTTT. As protein: CASSLISGILNTEAFF.

The J gene is TRBJ1-1, the V gene TRBV4-1; D is ambiguous. The V gene lost 3 bases and the J gene lost 2 bases, with 10 bases spanning the gap. The CDR3 length is 14 residues. Germline CDR1 is MGHRA and CDR2 is YSYEKL. The CDR3 here is CASSQGWRNTEAFF. The CDR3 bases are TGCGCCAGCAGCCAGGGGTGGAGAAACACTGAAGCTTTCTTT.

Comment on this clone: The identical CDR3 is also encoded by other nucleotide sequences in the sample. The rearrangement joins TRBV7-2 to TRBJ2-3; no clear D gene. The germline CDR1 and CDR2 sequences are SGHTA and FQGNSA. The CDR3 extends over 14 amino acids. Trimming left V 0 bases short and J 2 bases short, with 6 bases between. CDR3 coding DNA: TGTGCCAGCAGCTTAGCGGGCCTCACAGATACGCAGTATTTT. Its translation: CASSLAGLTDTQYF.

This clone was recorded once. This sequence joins TRBV9 and TRBJ2-7; the D gene is possibly TRBD2 (5 bases). V dropped 3 bases and J dropped 0 bases, with 13 bases sitting between them. The CDR3 is 15 amino acids. CDR1 and CDR2 from the germline V gene are SGDLS and YYNGEE. The CDR3: CASSERATLSYEQYF. CDR3 nucleotides: TGTGCCAGCAGCGAGAGGGCGACACTCTCCTACGAGCAGTACTTC.

V usage is TRBV5-1 and J usage is TRBJ2-3, with D uncertain. Between the trimmed V and J ends, which lost 4 bases and 4 bases, there was a span of 10 bases. The CDR3 runs to 13 residues. Per the germline V gene, CDR1 is SGHRS and CDR2 is YFSETQ. Here the CDR3 DNA reads TGCGCCAGCAGCGCGCCTCTTCCAGATACGCAGTATTTT. Protein product: CASSAPLPDTQYF.

This clone appeared a single time. The genes are TRBV27 and TRBJ1-6, with D possibly TRBD1 on 6 matching bases. V shed 5 bases and J shed 9 bases, with 14 bases lying between them. The CDR3 has 14 residues. The germline CDR1 and CDR2 sequences are MNHEY and SMNVEV (reference sequence). This CDR3 is CASSPGTSRSPLHF. CDR3 in DNA: TGTGCCAGCAGTCCCGGGACAAGTCGTTCACCCCTCCACTTT.

The gene calls are TRBV6-5 and TRBJ2-1; TRBD2 is a possible D gene (6 bases). CDR3 size: 15 residues. CDR1 and CDR2 from the germline V gene are MNHEY and SVGAGI. The germline V and J ends were trimmed by 7 bases and 0 bases, with 13 bases remaining between them. The CDR3 region has the DNA TGTGCCAGCACAAGCACTAGCACCTCCTACAATGAGCAGTTCTTC. It yields the protein CASTSTSTSYNEQFF.

V usage is TRBV5-8 and J usage is TRBJ2-1; 7 nucleotides match TRBD2. Trimming at V came to 2 bases and at J to 0 bases, leaving 2 bases not matched to a gene. This CDR3 region has 15 residues. Germline-derived CDR1 and CDR2 are SGHTS and YDEGEE. The CDR3 DNA reads TGTGCCAGCAGCTTAAGACTAGCCTCCTACAATGAGCAGTTCTTC. Translating gives CASSLRLASYNEQFF.

The chain joins TRBV7-2 to TRBJ2-7; 7 bases fit TRBD2. CDR1 and CDR2 (germline): SGHTA, FQGNSA. V shed 5 bases, J shed 4 bases, and the junction held 14 bases outside the gene matches. CDR3 length: 16 amino acids. The DNA for the CDR3 is TGTGCCAGCAGCCCTGGACTAGTTTGGGGGAATTACGAGCAGTACTTC. This gives the protein CASSPGLVWGNYEQYF.